Described below is a single T cell receptor (beta chain) sequence and its context. One entry per CDR3 protein results from TCRdb running MiXCR on the 5' RACE reads. There are about 700,000 distinct CDR3 sequences in the sample; approximately 6.1% occur only once, and roughly 1.6% lies in the top ten. This sample stems from a study of identical twins. Trimming cost V 1 base and J 8 bases, with 18 bases left between them. In germline, CDR1 is KGHSH, CDR2 LQKENI. The CDR3 spans 16 residues. The J gene is TRBJ2-1, the V gene TRBV18; D is perhaps TRBD1 or TRBD2 (5 bases each). The sequenced sample was naive T cells sorted from blood. The source of this sequence is a man younger than 30 in good health. The CDR3 loop reads CASSPLGQTSGHEQFF. The DNA for the CDR3 is TGTGCCAGCTCACCACTAGGACAAACGTCGGGGCATGAGCAGTTCTTC.